This TCR beta chain was observed in a study of T cells in localized non-small cell lung cancer. V was cut by 3 bases and J by 0 bases, with 6 bases left in between. This CDR3 has 14 residues. Germline-derived CDR1 and CDR2 are SGHVS and FQNEAQ. Study-wide findings and caveats: The tumor had only one region sequenced, so heterogeneity remains possible. Clonality of T cells reached its maximum in uninvolved adjacent lung, surpassing tumor. An association was observed between higher blood T cell density and longer overall survival. In adjacent lung appeared a median around 59 of the top 100 tumor clones.

This clone was seen only once. Its antigen is as yet unknown. Profiled with immunoSEQ multiplex PCR; TCRdb holds only in-frame clones, not every one. The table includes around 91,000 clones, approximately 86% detected once. Material: peripheral blood, obtained before any cancer treatment. V gene TRBV7-8 combines with J gene TRBJ1-3; the D is unclear. This receptor was identified in a man aged 40 to 70 with stage I squamous cell lung carcinoma. CDR3 amino acids: CASSLGISGNTIYF. CDR3 in DNA: TGTGCCAGCAGCTTGGGGATCTCTGGAAACACCATATATTTT.